Below, one T cell receptor (beta chain) is given with its context. TCRdb keeps only in-frame clones here, not all; method: immunoSEQ multiplex PCR. The sample includes 25,000 to 30,000 clones, around four fifths of them seen just once. This sample is drawn from a study of monozygotic twins with cystic fibrosis. Study context: Roughly 3.3 micrograms of fragmented DNA underwent roughly 15 PCR cycles for library preparation.

The CDR3 sequence is 20 residues long. CDR1 and CDR2 (germline): MNHGY, SAAAGT. V shed 0 bases, J shed 3 bases, and the junction held 19 bases outside the gene matches. What was sequenced was blood. The source is a girl aged 2 to 9 with cystic fibrosis. The chain recombines TRBV6-8 with TRBJ2-7; 8 bases map to TRBD2. Here the CDR3 reads CASSYSGASGPTGADYEQYF. The CDR3 DNA is TGTGCCAGCAGTTACTCTGGGGCTAGCGGGCCCACGGGGGCGGACTACGAGCAGTACTTC.